A single sample is the source of the 26 T cell receptor beta chains below, sequenced in a study of blood T cells in healthy people across ages. Through a sample-barcoded 5' primer and a J-beta primer mix, a second PCR was run for roughly 7 to 12 cycles. TCRdb analysed the 5' RACE reads with MiXCR anew, one entry per CDR3 protein. The repertoire holds 650,000 to 1,000,000 distinct CDR3 sequences, approximately 35% seen once, with 10% to 15% in the top ten. Sequenced sample: blood. These receptors all stem from a man younger than 35 in good health.

As for this clonotype: Just one base apart from a much larger clone, this may be a read error. The V gene is TRBV29-1, the J gene TRBJ2-1, with a weak D call TRBD1 (6 bases). This CDR3 contains 12 residues. CDR1 SQVTM and CDR2 ANQGSEA come from the germline V gene. V gave up 6 bases and J gave up 8 bases, with 14 bases separating them. The DNA of the CDR3 is TGCAGCGTCGGACAGAGATACGATGAGCAGTTCTTC. It encodes CSVGQRYDEQFF.

This chain joins TRBV5-6 and TRBJ2-1, with 8 nucleotides matching TRBD1. Germline values: CDR1 SGHDT, CDR2 YYEEEE. With V trimmed by 3 bases and J by 13 bases, 12 bases remained unmatched. CDR3 length: 14 residues. CDR3 nucleotides: TGTGCCAGCAGCTCACCGGGACAGGCAGAGACCCAGTTCTTC. Translated: CASSSPGQAETQFF.

The V call is TRBV5-1, the J call TRBJ2-4; 7 bases are a match to TRBD1. The better agreement between TRBJ2-7 and the DNA end casts doubt on the J call. The CDR3 runs to 14 residues. The germline V gene has CDR1 SGHRS and CDR2 YFSETQ. The CDR3 DNA follows: TGCGCCAGCAGCTCAGGGGGACAGAACTACGAGCAGTACTTC. It codes for CASSSGGQNYEQYF.

CDR3 sequence reads: CASRGVGSYNEQYF. The DNA for the CDR3 is TGTGCCAGCAGGGGGGTGGGCTCCTACAATGAGCAGTACTTC. V is TRBV27 and J is TRBJ2-1, with D perhaps TRBD1 or TRBD2 (5 bases each). The J call could be wrong; TRBJ2-7 is a better fit for the DNA end. Germline V gene data show CDR1 as MNHEY and CDR2 as SMNVEV (reference sequence). The CDR3 sequence is 14 residues long.

This clonotype was recorded a few times. This chain links TRBV6-5 with TRBJ2-3, with D tentatively TRBD1 or TRBD2 (5 bases each). CDR3 length equals 15 residues. Trimming took 6 bases from V and 3 from J, leaving 16 bases between them. Germline loops: CDR1 MNHEY, CDR2 SVGAGI. CDR3 nucleotide sequence: TGTGCCAGCAGAAACCGGAGGACAACAACAGATACGCAGTATTTT. This sequence encodes CASRNRRTTTDTQYF.

This clonotype was detected only a few times. V gene TRBV6-5 combines with J gene TRBJ1-5, with TRBD1 matching over 9 bases. V dropped 5 bases and J dropped 9; count of bases not matched to a gene: 11. The length of the CDR3 is 15 residues. The V gene's germline CDR1 is MNHEY and CDR2 SVGAGI. The CDR3 here is CASSPQGALIGPQHF. The CDR3 DNA reads as TGTGCCAGCAGTCCACAGGGGGCATTAATAGGGCCCCAGCATTTT.

V is TRBV12-3 or TRBV12-4 and J is TRBJ1-1; 9 nucleotides match TRBD1. V shed 5 bases, J shed 4 bases, and the junction held 8 bases outside the gene matches. The CDR3 contains 15 residues. The CDR3 nucleotides are TGTGCCAGCAGTCCACCGACAGGGGGGGTCACTGAAGCTTTCTTT. Translating gives CASSPPTGGVTEAFF.

V and J are TRBV7-2 and TRBJ2-4; no firm D call. Trimming stripped 4 bases from V and 13 bases from J, with 26 bases between. The CDR3 sequence is 16 residues long. Germline CDR1 reads SGHTA; CDR2 reads FQGNSA. Written as DNA, the CDR3 is TGTGCCAGCAGCTCAAGTGGCGGCCTAAACTACAATGAGCAGTACTTC. Translated: CASSSSGGLNYNEQYF.

For this clonotype: One end of the junction does not line up with germline, which may come from a read error. The rearrangement joins TRBV7-9 to TRBJ2-6; D possibly matches TRBD1 or TRBD2 (5 bases each). CDR3 length equals 18 residues. CDR1 and CDR2 (germline): SEHNR, FQNEAQ (reference sequence). In DNA, the CDR3 is TGTGCCAGCAGCTTAAAGCCGGCGGATAGCGCTGGGGCCAACGTCCCGACTTTC. Translated: CASSLKPADSAGANVPTF.

V gene TRBV7-2 combines with J gene TRBJ2-3; D is unclear. Trimming shortened V by 1 base and J by 2 bases, and 10 bases separated the two germline ends. Looked up from germline, CDR1 is SGHTA and CDR2 is FQGNSA. The CDR3 totals 15 residues. CDR3 sequence (DNA): TGTGCCAGCAGCTTAGGAGCAGTTTCCACAGATACGCAGTATTTT. It encodes CASSLGAVSTDTQYF.

In regard to this clonotype: This clone may be a read error of a much larger clone one base away. The rearrangement joins TRBV5-4 to TRBJ2-5; 10 positions match TRBD1. Germline V lookup: CDR1 SGHNT, CDR2 YYREEE (reference sequence). The CDR3 is 15 amino acids. V shed 1 base and J 11 bases; nucleotides not matched to a gene: 11. The CDR3 DNA follows: TGTGCCAGCAGCTTGTGGGGACAGGGGTTCAATGAGCAGTACTTC. Amino acid sequence: CASSLWGQGFNEQYF.

The chain recombines TRBV27 with TRBJ2-5; possibly TRBD1 for D (6 bases). CDR3 length: 16 residues. V lost 0 bases to trimming and J lost 5 bases, with 16 bases between them. Per germline, CDR1 MNHEY and CDR2 SMNVEV (reference sequence). The CDR3 coding sequence is TGTGCCAGCAGTTTATCAGCAGGGGTCCTGCGGGAGACCCAGTACTTC. Translated, it gives CASSLSAGVLRETQYF.

V is TRBV2 and J is TRBJ2-2, with D possibly matching TRBD1 (5 bases). V was cut by 2 bases and J by 2 bases, with 12 bases left in between. Germline V CDR1 and CDR2: SNHLY, FYNNEI. The CDR3 is 16 residues long. The CDR3 nucleotides are TGTGCCAGCAGTGAAACAGGCAGGGAAAACACCGGGGAGCTGTTTTTT. The encoded protein is CASSETGRENTGELFF.

This clonotype was detected only a few times. This chain joins TRBV7-2 and TRBJ2-1; 9 bases agree with TRBD1. Germline CDR1 SGHTA, CDR2 FQGNSA. V gave up 5 bases and J gave up 1 base; unmatched junction bases: 3. CDR3 length equals 15 residues. The CDR3 DNA is TGTGCCAGCAGCATTGACAGGGGGTCCTACAATGAGCAGTTCTTC. Translated: CASSIDRGSYNEQFF.

The gene calls are TRBV7-9 and TRBJ2-3; 10 bases are shared with TRBD1. CDR3 length equals 16 residues. V shed 1 base, J shed 3 bases, and the junction held 4 bases outside the gene matches. Germline loops: CDR1 SEHNR, CDR2 FQNEAQ (reference sequence). The CDR3 nucleotides read TGTGCCAGCAGCTTAGGAGACAGGGGGCTAACAGATACGCAGTATTTT. Translated, it gives CASSLGDRGLTDTQYF.

The CDR3 spells CASSLEGRSTDTQYF. The CDR3 coding sequence is TGCGCCAGCAGCTTGGAGGGTAGGAGCACAGATACGCAGTATTTT. V gene TRBV5-1 combines with J gene TRBJ2-3; D ambiguous. The germline CDR1 and CDR2 sequences are SGHRS and YFSETQ. V lost 0 bases to trimming and J lost 0 bases, with 8 bases between them. CDR3 length: 15 residues.

This clonotype was counted only a few times. The chain recombines TRBV20-1 with TRBJ1-2, with 9 bases matching TRBD1. The germline CDR1 and CDR2 sequences are DFQATT and SNEGSKA (reference sequence). Trimming took 3 bases from V and 8 from J; bases not matched to a gene: 7. This CDR3 is 13 amino acids long. As DNA, the CDR3 is TGCAGTGCTAGGGAACAGGGGGCTTACGGCTACACCTTC. Protein product: CSAREQGAYGYTF.

The chain has TRBV12-3 or TRBV12-4 and TRBJ1-1; 10 positions agree with TRBD1. V was pared by 6 bases and J by 6 bases, with 7 bases of the junction left unmatched. The CDR3 has 14 residues. The CDR3 here is CASRGQGKLSEAFF. DNA of the CDR3: TGTGCCAGCAGGGGACAGGGGAAGCTTTCTGAAGCTTTCTTT.

The V gene is TRBV20-1, the J gene TRBJ2-7; 10 positions match TRBD2. The germline V gene has CDR1 DFQATT and CDR2 SNEGSKA (reference sequence). The CDR3 consists of 15 residues. The trim removed 5 bases at V and 7 bases at J, leaving 14 bases unmatched. The CDR3 nucleotides read TGCAGTGCTCAGGAGGGGACTAGCGTATCGGGAGAGCAGTACTTC. Translation: CSAQEGTSVSGEQYF.

The chain uses TRBV15 and TRBJ1-5; 8 bases align to TRBD1. The ends lost 3 bases at V and 4 bases at J; junction bases unmatched: 5. The CDR3 has 15 amino acids. Germline V gene sequence: CDR1 LNHNV, CDR2 YYDKDF (reference sequence). The chain's CDR3 is CATSREDRENQPQHF. In DNA form, the CDR3 reads TGTGCCACCAGCAGGGAGGACAGGGAGAATCAGCCCCAGCATTTT.

On this clonotype itself: This may come from a read error, since a much larger clone is one base off. This sequence joins TRBV7-2 and TRBJ2-5; no firm D call. Trimming stripped 5 bases from V and 4 bases from J, with 17 bases between. Germline V gene sequence: CDR1 SGHTA, CDR2 FQGNSA. The CDR3 covers 15 residues. CDR3 DNA sequence: TGTGCCAGCAGCCTCAGACCGCTTACCCTAGAGACCCAGTACTTC. Encoded protein: CASSLRPLTLETQYF.

About this clonotype: This may be a read error: a much more frequent sequence differs by one nucleotide. The chain employs TRBV4-3 and TRBJ1-1; D is possibly TRBD1 (5 bases). CDR3 size: 16 residues. Germline V gene lookup returns CDR1 LGHNA and CDR2 YSLEER. Written as DNA, the CDR3 is TGCGCCAGCAGCCAAAACTGGGGGACCTCCTTGGGTGAAGTTTTCTTT. Its translation: CASSQNWGTSLGEVFF.

A word on this clonotype: The junction shows a germline mismatch at one end, possibly a read error. The V call is TRBV12-3 or TRBV12-4, the J call TRBJ2-3, with no clear D. The CDR3 consists of 13 residues. CDR3 in DNA: TGTGCCAGCAGCCTCTTGAGTTCAGATGCGCAGTATTTT. This gives the protein CASSLLSSDAQYF.

Comments on this clonotype: Since a much larger clone is just one base distant, this may be a read error. V and J are TRBV4-1 and TRBJ2-7; either TRBD1 or TRBD2 may fit D (5 bases each). With 4 bases removed from V and 12 bases from J, the gap between germline ends came to 16 bases. The CDR3 covers 12 residues. In germline, CDR1 is MGHRA, CDR2 YSYEKL. This CDR3 is CASSPEGNIRYF. The DNA for the CDR3 is TGCGCCAGCAGCCCAGAGGGGAACATTCGGTACTTC.

V usage is TRBV4-3 and J usage is TRBJ1-1; D call uncertain. Germline loops: CDR1 LGHNA, CDR2 YSLEER. This CDR3 contains 13 residues. V lost 4 bases, J lost 3 bases, and 9 bases lay in between. CDR3 DNA: TGCGCCAGCAGCCGAGGTCGCCACACTGAAGCTTTCTTT. It translates to CASSRGRHTEAFF.

This sequence joins TRBV25-1 and TRBJ2-2; no definite D call. CDR1 MGHDK and CDR2 SYGVNS come from the germline V gene. This CDR3 contains 16 residues. Trimming took off 1 base at V and 0 bases at J, with 9 bases between the two ends. The CDR3 sequence: CASSESSVANTGELFF. CDR3 in DNA: TGTGCCAGCAGTGAATCGTCGGTCGCGAACACCGGGGAGCTGTTTTTT.